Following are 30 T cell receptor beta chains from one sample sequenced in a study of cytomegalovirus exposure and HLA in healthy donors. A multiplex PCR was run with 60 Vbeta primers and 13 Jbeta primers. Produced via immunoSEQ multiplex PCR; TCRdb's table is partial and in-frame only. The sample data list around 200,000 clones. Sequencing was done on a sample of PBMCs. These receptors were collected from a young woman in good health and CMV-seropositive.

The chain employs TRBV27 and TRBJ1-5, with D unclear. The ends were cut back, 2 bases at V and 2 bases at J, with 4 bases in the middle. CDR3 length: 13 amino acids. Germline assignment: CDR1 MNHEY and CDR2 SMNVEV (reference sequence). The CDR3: CASSLLGNQPQHF. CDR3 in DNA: TGTGCCAGCAGTTTACTAGGCAATCAGCCCCAGCATTTT.

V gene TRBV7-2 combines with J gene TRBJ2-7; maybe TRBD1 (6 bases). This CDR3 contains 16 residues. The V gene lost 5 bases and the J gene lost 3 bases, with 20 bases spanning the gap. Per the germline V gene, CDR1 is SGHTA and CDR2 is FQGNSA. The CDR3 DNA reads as TGTGCCAGCAGCCTCCGGGACACCCCGACTTTCTACGAGCAGTACTTC. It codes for CASSLRDTPTFYEQYF.

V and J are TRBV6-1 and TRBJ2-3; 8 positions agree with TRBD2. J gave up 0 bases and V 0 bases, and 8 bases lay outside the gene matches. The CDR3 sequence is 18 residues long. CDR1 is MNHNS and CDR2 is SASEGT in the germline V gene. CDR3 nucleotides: TGTGCCAGCAGTGAAGCGGCCGGGGCGGGAGGCAGCACAGATACGCAGTATTTT. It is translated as CASSEAAGAGGSTDTQYF.

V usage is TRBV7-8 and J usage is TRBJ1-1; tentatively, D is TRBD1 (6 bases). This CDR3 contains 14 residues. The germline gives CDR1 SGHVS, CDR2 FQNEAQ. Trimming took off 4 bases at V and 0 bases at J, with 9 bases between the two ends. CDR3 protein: CASSWTELNTEAFF. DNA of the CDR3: TGTGCCAGCAGCTGGACAGAATTGAACACTGAAGCTTTCTTT. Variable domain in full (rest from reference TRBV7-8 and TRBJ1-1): GAGVSQSPRYKVAKRGQDVALRCDPISGHVSLFWYQQALGQGPEFLTYFQNEAQLDKSGLPSDRFFAERPEGSVSTLKIQRTQQEDSAVYLCASSWTELNTEAFFGQGTRLTVV.

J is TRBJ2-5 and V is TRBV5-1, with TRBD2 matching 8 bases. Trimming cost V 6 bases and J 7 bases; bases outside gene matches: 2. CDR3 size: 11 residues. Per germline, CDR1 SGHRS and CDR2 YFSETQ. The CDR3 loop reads CASTSGGTQYF. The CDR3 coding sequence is TGCGCCAGCACGAGCGGGGGGACCCAGTACTTC.

CDR3 DNA sequence: TGTGCCAGCAGTCCCAGGACAGACAGCTCCTACGAGCAGTACTTC. It is translated as CASSPRTDSSYEQYF. This sequence joins TRBV5-4 and TRBJ2-7; tentative D call: TRBD1 (6 bases). The V and J ends lost 5 bases and 0 bases respectively, with 15 bases between them. Germline assignment: CDR1 SGHNT and CDR2 YYREEE (reference sequence). This CDR3 is 15 amino acids long.

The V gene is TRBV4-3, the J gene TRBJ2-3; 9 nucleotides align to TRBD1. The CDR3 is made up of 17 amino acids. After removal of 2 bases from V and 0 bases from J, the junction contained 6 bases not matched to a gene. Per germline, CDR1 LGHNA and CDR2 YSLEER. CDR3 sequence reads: CASSQWPTGGSTDTQYF. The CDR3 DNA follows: TGCGCCAGCAGCCAATGGCCGACAGGGGGTAGCACAGATACGCAGTATTTT.

The CDR3 sequence: CASRGRQGEAYEQYF. The CDR3 nucleotides are TGTGCCAGCAGAGGCAGACAGGGAGAGGCCTACGAGCAGTACTTC. This chain links TRBV2 with TRBJ2-7, with 7 bases lining up with TRBD1. Per the germline V gene, CDR1 is SNHLY and CDR2 is FYNNEI. The ends lost 6 bases at V and 2 bases at J; junction bases unmatched: 10. The CDR3 is 15 residues long.

DNA of the CDR3: TGTGCCAGTAGTCAGAGGGCCTACCACAATGAGCAGTTCTTC. It is translated as CASSQRAYHNEQFF. The chain links TRBV19 to TRBJ2-1; D is perhaps TRBD2 (5 bases). This CDR3 region has 14 residues. Germline CDR1 is LNHDA and CDR2 is SQIVND (reference sequence). V was shortened by 5 bases and J by 5 bases, with 13 bases between the two germline ends.

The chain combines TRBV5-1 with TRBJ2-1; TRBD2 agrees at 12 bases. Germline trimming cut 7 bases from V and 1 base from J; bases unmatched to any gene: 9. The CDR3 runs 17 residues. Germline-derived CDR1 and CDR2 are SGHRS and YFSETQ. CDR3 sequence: CASQLAGGLSSYNEQFF. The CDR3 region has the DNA TGCGCCAGCCAGCTAGCGGGAGGGCTGTCGTCCTACAATGAGCAGTTCTTC.

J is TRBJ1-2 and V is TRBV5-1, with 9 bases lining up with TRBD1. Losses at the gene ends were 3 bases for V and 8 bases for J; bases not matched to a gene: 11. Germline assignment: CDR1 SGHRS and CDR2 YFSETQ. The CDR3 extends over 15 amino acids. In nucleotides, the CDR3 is TGCGCCAGCAGCTCCGGGACAGGGATAGTTGGCGGCTACACCTTC. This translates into CASSSGTGIVGGYTF.

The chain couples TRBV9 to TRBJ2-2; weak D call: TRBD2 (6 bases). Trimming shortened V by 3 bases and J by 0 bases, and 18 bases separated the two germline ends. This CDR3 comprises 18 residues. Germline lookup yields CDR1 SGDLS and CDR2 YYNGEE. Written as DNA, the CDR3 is TGTGCCAGCAGCGCGCACCCTCCCGGGAGCCCGAACACCGGGGAGCTGTTTTTT. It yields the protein CASSAHPPGSPNTGELFF.

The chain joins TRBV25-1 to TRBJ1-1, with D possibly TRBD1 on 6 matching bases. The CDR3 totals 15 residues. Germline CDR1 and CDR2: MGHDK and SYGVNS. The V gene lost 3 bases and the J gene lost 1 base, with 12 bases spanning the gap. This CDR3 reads CASSEPGHGNTEAFF. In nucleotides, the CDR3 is TGTGCCAGCAGTGAGCCGGGACACGGGAACACTGAAGCTTTCTTT.

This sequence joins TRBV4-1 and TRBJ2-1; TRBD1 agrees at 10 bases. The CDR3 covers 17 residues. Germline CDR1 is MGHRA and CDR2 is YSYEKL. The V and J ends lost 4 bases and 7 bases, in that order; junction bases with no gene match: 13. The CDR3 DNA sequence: TGCGCCAGCAGCCGATCCTCCGGGACAGGGGTGGGAAATGAGCAGTTCTTC. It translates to CASSRSSGTGVGNEQFF.

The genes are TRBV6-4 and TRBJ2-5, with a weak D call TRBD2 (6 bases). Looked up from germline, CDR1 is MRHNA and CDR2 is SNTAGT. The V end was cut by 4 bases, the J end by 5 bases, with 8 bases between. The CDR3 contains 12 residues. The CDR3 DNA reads TGTGCCAGCAGTGGGAGCGGGGAGACCCAGTACTTC. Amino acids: CASSGSGETQYF.

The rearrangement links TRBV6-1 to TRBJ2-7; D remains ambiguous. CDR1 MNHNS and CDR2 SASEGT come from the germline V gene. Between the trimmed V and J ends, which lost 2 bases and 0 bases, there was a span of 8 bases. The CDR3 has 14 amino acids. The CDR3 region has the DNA TGTGCCAGCAGTGAACGGGTTAGCTCCTACGAGCAGTACTTC. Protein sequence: CASSERVSSYEQYF.

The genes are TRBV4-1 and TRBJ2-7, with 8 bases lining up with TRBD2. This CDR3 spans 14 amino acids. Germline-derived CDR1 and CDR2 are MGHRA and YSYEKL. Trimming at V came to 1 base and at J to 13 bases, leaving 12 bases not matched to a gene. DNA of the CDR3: TGCGCCAGCAGCCAAGTAAGCGGGAGCGTTGTTGCATACTTC. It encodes CASSQVSGSVVAYF.

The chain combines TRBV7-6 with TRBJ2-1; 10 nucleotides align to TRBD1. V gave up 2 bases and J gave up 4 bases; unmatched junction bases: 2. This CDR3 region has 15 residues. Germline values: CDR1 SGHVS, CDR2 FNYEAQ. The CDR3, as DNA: TGTGCCAGCAGCTTAAGGGACAGGGGTTACAATGAGCAGTTCTTC. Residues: CASSLRDRGYNEQFF.

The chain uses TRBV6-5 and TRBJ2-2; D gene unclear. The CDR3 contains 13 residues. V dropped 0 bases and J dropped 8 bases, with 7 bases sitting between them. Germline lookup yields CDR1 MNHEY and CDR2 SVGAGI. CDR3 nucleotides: TGTGCCAGCAGTTACTCGACCGGGGGGGAGCTGTTTTTT. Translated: CASSYSTGGELFF.

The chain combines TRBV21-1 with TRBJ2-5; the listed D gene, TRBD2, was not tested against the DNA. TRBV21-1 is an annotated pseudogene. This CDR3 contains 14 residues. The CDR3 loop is CASSNLAGEETQYF. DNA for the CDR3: TGTGCCAGCAGCAACCTAGCGGGAGAAGAGACCCAGTACTTC.

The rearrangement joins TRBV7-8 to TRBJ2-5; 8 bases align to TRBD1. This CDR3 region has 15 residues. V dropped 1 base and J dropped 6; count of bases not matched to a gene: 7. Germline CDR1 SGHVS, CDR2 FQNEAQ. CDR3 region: CASSLVGRGRKTQYF. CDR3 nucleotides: TGTGCCAGCAGCTTAGTGGGCAGGGGGCGAAAGACCCAGTACTTC.

The chain's CDR3 is CASSINRVQPQHF. CDR3 nucleotides: TGTGCCAGTAGTATAAACAGGGTTCAGCCCCAGCATTTT. This chain links TRBV19 with TRBJ1-5, with D perhaps TRBD1 (6 bases). This CDR3 has 13 residues. Germline V gene lookup returns CDR1 LNHDA and CDR2 SQIVND (reference sequence). Trimming stripped 2 bases from V and 6 bases from J, with 8 bases between.

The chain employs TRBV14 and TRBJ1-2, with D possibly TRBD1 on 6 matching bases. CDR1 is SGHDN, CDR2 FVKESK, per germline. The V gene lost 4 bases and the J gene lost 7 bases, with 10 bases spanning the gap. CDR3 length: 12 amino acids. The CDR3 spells CASSPTGFGYTF. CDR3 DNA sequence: TGTGCCAGCAGCCCAACAGGGTTTGGCTACACCTTC.

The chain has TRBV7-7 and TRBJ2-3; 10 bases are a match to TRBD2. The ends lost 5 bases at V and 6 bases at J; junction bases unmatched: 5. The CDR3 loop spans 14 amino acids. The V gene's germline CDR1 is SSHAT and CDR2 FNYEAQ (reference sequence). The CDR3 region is CASSPGTSADTQYF. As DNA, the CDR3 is TGTGCCAGCAGCCCCGGGACTAGCGCCGATACGCAGTATTTT. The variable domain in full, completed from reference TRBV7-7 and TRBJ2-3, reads GAGVSQSPRYKVTKRGQDVTLRCDPISSHATLYWYQQALGQGPEFLTYFNYEAQPDKSGLPSDRFSAERPEGSISTLTIQRTEQRDSAMYRCASSPGTSADTQYFGPGTRLTVL.

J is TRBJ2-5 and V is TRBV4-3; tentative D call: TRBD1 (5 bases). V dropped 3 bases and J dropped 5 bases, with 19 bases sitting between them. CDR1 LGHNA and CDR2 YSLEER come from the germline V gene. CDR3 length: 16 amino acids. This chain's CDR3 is CASSHRVLESSETQYF. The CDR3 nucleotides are TGCGCCAGCAGCCACAGGGTCTTAGAATCGTCGGAGACCCAGTACTTC.

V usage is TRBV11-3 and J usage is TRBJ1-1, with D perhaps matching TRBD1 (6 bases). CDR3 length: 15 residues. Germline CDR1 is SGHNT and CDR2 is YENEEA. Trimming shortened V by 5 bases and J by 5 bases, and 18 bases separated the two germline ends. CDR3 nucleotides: TGTGCCAGCAGCATACCTCAGGGGCGGGGGACTGAAGCTTTCTTT. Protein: CASSIPQGRGTEAFF.

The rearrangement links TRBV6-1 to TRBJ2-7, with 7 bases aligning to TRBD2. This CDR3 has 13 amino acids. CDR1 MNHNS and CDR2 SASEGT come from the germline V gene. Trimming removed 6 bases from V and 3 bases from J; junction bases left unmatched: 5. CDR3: CASRVAGLYEQYF. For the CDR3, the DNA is TGTGCCAGCAGAGTAGCGGGCCTCTACGAGCAGTACTTC.

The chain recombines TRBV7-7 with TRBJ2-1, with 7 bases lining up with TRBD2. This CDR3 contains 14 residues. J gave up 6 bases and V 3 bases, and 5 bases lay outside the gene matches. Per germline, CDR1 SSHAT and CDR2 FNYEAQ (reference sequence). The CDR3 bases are TGTGCCAGCAGCTTCGGCGGGAGCTCCAATGAGCAGTTCTTC. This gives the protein CASSFGGSSNEQFF. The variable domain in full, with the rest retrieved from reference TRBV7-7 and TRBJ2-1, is GAGVSQSPRYKVTKRGQDVTLRCDPISSHATLYWYQQALGQGPEFLTYFNYEAQPDKSGLPSDRFSAERPEGSISTLTIQRTEQRDSAMYRCASSFGGSSNEQFFGPGTRLTVL.

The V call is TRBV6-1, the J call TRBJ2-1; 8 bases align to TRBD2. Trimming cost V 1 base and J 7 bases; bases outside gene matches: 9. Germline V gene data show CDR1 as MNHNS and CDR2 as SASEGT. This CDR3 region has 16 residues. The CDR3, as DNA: TGTGCCAGCAGTGAAGTGGAGGCGGGAGGTGCGAATGAGCAGTTCTTC. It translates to CASSEVEAGGANEQFF.

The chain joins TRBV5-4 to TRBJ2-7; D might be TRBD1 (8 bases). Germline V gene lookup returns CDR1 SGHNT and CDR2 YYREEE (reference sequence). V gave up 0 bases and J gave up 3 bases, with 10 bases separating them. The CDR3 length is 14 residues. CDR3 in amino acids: CASSLDRGGYEQYF. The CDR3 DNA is TGTGCCAGCAGCTTGGACAGGGGGGGCTACGAGCAGTACTTC.